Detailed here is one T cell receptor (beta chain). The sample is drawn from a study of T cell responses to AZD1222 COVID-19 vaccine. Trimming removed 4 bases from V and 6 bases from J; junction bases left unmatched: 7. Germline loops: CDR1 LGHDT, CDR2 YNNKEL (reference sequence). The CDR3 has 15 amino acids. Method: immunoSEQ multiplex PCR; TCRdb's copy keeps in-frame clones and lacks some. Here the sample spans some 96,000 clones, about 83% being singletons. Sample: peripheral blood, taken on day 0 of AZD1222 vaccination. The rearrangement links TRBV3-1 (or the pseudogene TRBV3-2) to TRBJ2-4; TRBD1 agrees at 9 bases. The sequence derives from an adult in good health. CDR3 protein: CASSPRDRETNIQYF. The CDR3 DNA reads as TGTGCCAGCAGCCCCCGGGACAGGGAGACAAACATTCAGTACTTC.